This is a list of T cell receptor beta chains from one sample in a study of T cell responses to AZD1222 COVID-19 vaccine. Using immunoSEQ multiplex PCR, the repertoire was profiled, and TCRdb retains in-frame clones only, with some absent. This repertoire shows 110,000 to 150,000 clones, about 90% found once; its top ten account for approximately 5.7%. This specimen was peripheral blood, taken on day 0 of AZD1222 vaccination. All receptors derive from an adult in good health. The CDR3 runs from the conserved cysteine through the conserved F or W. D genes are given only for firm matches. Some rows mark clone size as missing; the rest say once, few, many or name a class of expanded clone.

CDR3 protein: CASSGIQDRFYSPLHF; CDR3 DNA: TGTGCCAGCAGCGGGATACAGGACAGGTTCTATTCACCCCTCCACTTT; V gene: TRBV5-8; D gene: TRBD1; CDR3 length: 16; clone size: -; J gene: TRBJ1-6
CDR3 protein: CAISPLPLAAVLNEQFF; CDR3 DNA: TGTGCCATCAGCCCCCTCCCCCTAGCGGCCGTTCTAAATGAGCAGTTCTTC; V gene: TRBV10-3; D gene: TRBD2; CDR3 length: 17; clone size: -; J gene: TRBJ2-1
CDR3 protein: CASSTHPTSGNTIYF; CDR3 DNA: TGTGCCAGCAGCACCCATCCGACCTCTGGAAACACCATATATTTT; V gene: TRBV9; D gene: -; CDR3 length: 15; clone size: -; J gene: TRBJ1-3
CDR3 protein: CASSWGGGYTF; CDR3 DNA: TGTGCCAGCAGCTGGGGAGGTGGCTACACCTTC; V gene: TRBV11-2; D gene: -; CDR3 length: 11; clone size: -; J gene: TRBJ1-2
CDR3 protein: CASRTGVSEQFF; CDR3 DNA: TGTGCCAGCAGAACGGGGGTTAGTGAGCAGTTCTTC; V gene: TRBV7-9; D gene: -; CDR3 length: 12; clone size: -; J gene: TRBJ2-1
CDR3 protein: CASSSAGPQHF; CDR3 DNA: TGTGCCAGCAGCTCGGCGGGGCCCCAGCATTTT; V gene: TRBV7-9; D gene: -; CDR3 length: 11; clone size: -; J gene: TRBJ1-5
CDR3 protein: CASSMKIGPNEQFF; CDR3 DNA: TGTGCCAGTAGTATGAAGATTGGTCCGAATGAGCAGTTCTTC; V gene: TRBV19; D gene: -; CDR3 length: 14; clone size: -; J gene: TRBJ2-1
CDR3 protein: CASSFALAGRNEQFF; CDR3 DNA: TGTGCCAGCAGCTTCGCACTAGCGGGACGAAATGAGCAGTTCTTC; V gene: TRBV9; D gene: TRBD2; CDR3 length: 15; clone size: -; J gene: TRBJ2-1
CDR3 protein: CASSYLAGGSAVNEQFF; CDR3 DNA: TGTGCCAGCAGTTACTTAGCGGGAGGCTCTGCGGTAAATGAGCAGTTCTTC; V gene: TRBV6-2/TRBV6-3; D gene: TRBD2; CDR3 length: 17; clone size: -; J gene: TRBJ2-1
CDR3 protein: CASSASRLSYGYTF; CDR3 DNA: TGTGCCAGCAGCGCTTCGCGGCTTTCGTATGGCTACACCTTC; V gene: TRBV2; D gene: -; CDR3 length: 14; clone size: -; J gene: TRBJ1-2
CDR3 protein: CALQGAQGNTIYF; CDR3 DNA: TGTGCCTTGCAGGGGGCGCAAGGAAACACCATATATTTT; V gene: TRBV30; D gene: TRBD1; CDR3 length: 13; clone size: -; J gene: TRBJ1-3
CDR3 protein: CASSAANTGELFF; CDR3 DNA: TGTGCCAGCAGTGCGGCGAACACCGGGGAGCTGTTTTTT; V gene: TRBV6-4; D gene: -; CDR3 length: 13; clone size: many; J gene: TRBJ2-2
CDR3 protein: CASSGDRGDTEAFF; CDR3 DNA: TGTGCCAGCAGCGGGGACAGGGGAGACACTGAAGCTTTCTTT; V gene: TRBV7-2; D gene: TRBD1; CDR3 length: 14; clone size: -; J gene: TRBJ1-1
CDR3 protein: CASSVGPGGYGYTF; CDR3 DNA: TGTGCCAGCAGCGTAGGTCCAGGTGGCTATGGCTACACCTTC; V gene: TRBV9; D gene: -; CDR3 length: 14; clone size: once; J gene: TRBJ1-2
CDR3 protein: CATRERGANYGYTF; CDR3 DNA: TGTGCCACCCGGGAACGGGGGGCGAACTATGGCTACACCTTC; V gene: TRBV2; D gene: -; CDR3 length: 14; clone size: -; J gene: TRBJ1-2
CDR3 protein: CASSQRSNQPQHF; CDR3 DNA: TGCGCCAGCAGCCAACGGTCCAATCAGCCCCAGCATTTT; V gene: TRBV4-1; D gene: -; CDR3 length: 13; clone size: -; J gene: TRBJ1-5
CDR3 protein: CASSPMWDSYEQYF; CDR3 DNA: TGTGCCAGCAGTCCCATGTGGGACAGCTACGAGCAGTACTTC; V gene: TRBV6-2/TRBV6-3; D gene: TRBD1; CDR3 length: 14; clone size: once; J gene: TRBJ2-7
CDR3 protein: CASSHLEGGQETQYF; CDR3 DNA: TGTGCCAGCAGCCACCTCGAGGGAGGACAAGAGACCCAGTACTTC; V gene: TRBV28; D gene: -; CDR3 length: 15; clone size: -; J gene: TRBJ2-5
CDR3 protein: CASSSGTGSSGYTF; CDR3 DNA: TGCGCCAGCAGCTCCGGGACAGGGTCTTCTGGCTACACCTTC; V gene: TRBV5-1; D gene: TRBD1; CDR3 length: 14; clone size: -; J gene: TRBJ1-2
CDR3 protein: CASSLTGRNEQFF; CDR3 DNA: TGTGCCAGCAGTTTGACAGGGAGGAATGAGCAGTTCTTC; V gene: TRBV27; D gene: -; CDR3 length: 13; clone size: -; J gene: TRBJ2-1
CDR3 protein: CASSTGQHSTDTQYF; CDR3 DNA: TGTGCCAGCAGTACGGGACAGCATAGCACAGATACGCAGTATTTT; V gene: TRBV28; D gene: TRBD1; CDR3 length: 15; clone size: -; J gene: TRBJ2-3
CDR3 protein: CASSLGSNYEQYF; CDR3 DNA: TGTGCCAGCAGCCTCGGAAGCAACTACGAGCAGTACTTC; V gene: TRBV7-9; D gene: -; CDR3 length: 13; clone size: -; J gene: TRBJ2-7
CDR3 protein: CASSIGGQISTDTQYF; CDR3 DNA: TGTGCCAGTAGTATAGGCGGACAGATTAGCACAGATACGCAGTATTTT; V gene: TRBV19; D gene: -; CDR3 length: 16; clone size: -; J gene: TRBJ2-3
CDR3 protein: CAWSVNHPGHRVYQPQHF; CDR3 DNA: TGTGCCTGGAGTGTAAATCACCCCGGACACCGAGTCTATCAGCCCCAGCATTTT; V gene: TRBV30; D gene: -; CDR3 length: 18; clone size: -; J gene: TRBJ1-5
CDR3 protein: CASSLARAGYGYTF; CDR3 DNA: TGCGCCAGCAGCTTGGCCAGGGCAGGGTATGGCTACACCTTC; V gene: TRBV5-1; D gene: -; CDR3 length: 14; clone size: -; J gene: TRBJ1-2
CDR3 protein: CASSYSFSGTRDYGYTF; CDR3 DNA: TGTGCCAGCAGTTACTCATTTTCCGGCACCCGGGATTATGGCTACACCTTC; V gene: TRBV6-2/TRBV6-3; D gene: -; CDR3 length: 17; clone size: -; J gene: TRBJ1-2
CDR3 protein: CASSALAGGRGVEQYF; CDR3 DNA: TGTGCCAGTAGTGCACTAGCGGGAGGAAGAGGAGTCGAGCAGTACTTC; V gene: TRBV19; D gene: TRBD2; CDR3 length: 16; clone size: -; J gene: TRBJ2-7
CDR3 protein: CASSVAQSGNSPLHF; CDR3 DNA: TGTGCCAGCAGCGTTGCGCAGTCGGGAAATTCACCCCTCCACTTT; V gene: TRBV11-2; D gene: -; CDR3 length: 15; clone size: -; J gene: TRBJ1-6
CDR3 protein: CASSLLAGVDGYTF; CDR3 DNA: TGTGCCAGCAGCTTGTTGGCAGGGGTCGACGGCTACACCTTC; V gene: TRBV5-4; D gene: -; CDR3 length: 14; clone size: -; J gene: TRBJ1-2
CDR3 protein: CASRELAQSTYNEQFF; CDR3 DNA: TGTGCAAGTCGGGAGCTAGCGCAGAGCACCTACAATGAGCAGTTCTTC; V gene: TRBV12-2; D gene: -; CDR3 length: 16; clone size: -; J gene: TRBJ2-1
CDR3 protein: CASSLVAGDRDEQFF; CDR3 DNA: TGTGCCAGCAGCTTAGTAGCGGGAGATAGGGATGAGCAGTTCTTC; V gene: TRBV7-2; D gene: TRBD2; CDR3 length: 15; clone size: -; J gene: TRBJ2-1
CDR3 protein: CASSYSSKISNQPQHF; CDR3 DNA: TGTGCCAGCAGTTACTCCAGCAAGATAAGCAATCAGCCCCAGCATTTT; V gene: TRBV6-2/TRBV6-3; D gene: -; CDR3 length: 16; clone size: once; J gene: TRBJ1-5
CDR3 protein: CASSLEAGRHEQYF; CDR3 DNA: TGCGCCAGCAGCTTGGAGGCAGGGCGGCACGAGCAGTACTTC; V gene: TRBV5-1; D gene: -; CDR3 length: 14; clone size: -; J gene: TRBJ2-7
CDR3 protein: CASRPGRWFENTEAFF; CDR3 DNA: TGTGCCAGCAGACCGGGACGTTGGTTCGAGAACACTGAAGCTTTCTTT; V gene: TRBV28; D gene: -; CDR3 length: 16; clone size: -; J gene: TRBJ1-1
CDR3 protein: CATCEKGELFETQYF; CDR3 DNA: TGTGCCACCTGTGAAAAAGGGGAATTGTTCGAGACCCAGTACTTC; V gene: TRBV15; D gene: -; CDR3 length: 15; clone size: -; J gene: TRBJ2-5
CDR3 protein: CASSYVLRGGYTF; CDR3 DNA: TGTGCCAGCAGTTACGTTTTGCGGGGAGGCTACACCTTC; V gene: TRBV6-5; D gene: -; CDR3 length: 13; clone size: -; J gene: TRBJ1-2
CDR3 protein: CASSLVGQGNNEQFF; CDR3 DNA: TGTGCCAGCAGCCTGGTCGGACAGGGTAACAATGAGCAGTTCTTC; V gene: TRBV11-2; D gene: TRBD1; CDR3 length: 15; clone size: -; J gene: TRBJ2-1
CDR3 protein: CASSQDAEGGAVQPQHF; CDR3 DNA: TGTGCCAGCAGCCAAGATGCGGAGGGGGGAGCAGTTCAGCCCCAGCATTTT; V gene: TRBV4-2; D gene: -; CDR3 length: 17; clone size: -; J gene: TRBJ1-5
CDR3 protein: CSARSPAAKNIQYF; CDR3 DNA: TGCAGCGCACGATCCCCGGCGGCCAAAAACATTCAGTACTTC; V gene: TRBV29-1; D gene: -; CDR3 length: 14; clone size: -; J gene: TRBJ2-4
CDR3 protein: CASSQFDRGLRYEQYF; CDR3 DNA: TGCGCCAGCAGTCAATTCGACAGGGGGCTACGCTACGAGCAGTACTTC; V gene: TRBV23-1; D gene: TRBD1; CDR3 length: 16; clone size: -; J gene: TRBJ2-7
CDR3 protein: CASSHGANTEAFF; CDR3 DNA: TGTGCCAGCAGCCACGGGGCGAACACTGAAGCTTTCTTT; V gene: TRBV6-4; D gene: -; CDR3 length: 13; clone size: few; J gene: TRBJ1-1
CDR3 protein: CASSSRQGIPGGQPQHF; CDR3 DNA: TGTGCCAGTAGTTCGCGACAGGGTATCCCTGGAGGTCAGCCCCAGCATTTT; V gene: TRBV19; D gene: TRBD1; CDR3 length: 17; clone size: -; J gene: TRBJ1-5
CDR3 protein: CASSFHSARGTGELFF; CDR3 DNA: TGTGCCAGCAGCTTCCACTCAGCGAGGGGCACCGGGGAGCTGTTTTTT; V gene: TRBV11-3; D gene: -; CDR3 length: 16; clone size: -; J gene: TRBJ2-2
CDR3 protein: CASRSYNQPQHF; CDR3 DNA: TGTGCCAGCAGGAGTTACAATCAGCCCCAGCATTTT; V gene: TRBV27; D gene: -; CDR3 length: 12; clone size: -; J gene: TRBJ1-5
CDR3 protein: CASSIRPDWAGGTGELFF; CDR3 DNA: TGTGCCAGTAGTATTCGACCGGACTGGGCAGGAGGAACCGGGGAGCTGTTTTTT; V gene: TRBV19; D gene: -; CDR3 length: 18; clone size: -; J gene: TRBJ2-2
CDR3 protein: CASSPVRSGNTIYF; CDR3 DNA: TGTGCCAGCAGTCCCGTCCGCTCTGGAAACACCATATATTTT; V gene: TRBV25-1; D gene: -; CDR3 length: 14; clone size: -; J gene: TRBJ1-3
CDR3 protein: CATSRLAGVAYEQFF; CDR3 DNA: TGTGCCACCAGTCGCCTAGCGGGAGTGGCCTATGAGCAGTTCTTC; V gene: TRBV24-1; D gene: TRBD2; CDR3 length: 15; clone size: -; J gene: TRBJ2-1
CDR3 protein: CSARADYEQYF; CDR3 DNA: TGCAGTGCTAGAGCTGACTACGAGCAGTACTTC; V gene: TRBV20-1; D gene: -; CDR3 length: 11; clone size: -; J gene: TRBJ2-7
CDR3 protein: CASSEQGVTYEQYF; CDR3 DNA: TGTGCCAGCAGTGAACAGGGTGTTACCTACGAGCAGTACTTC; V gene: TRBV2; D gene: -; CDR3 length: 14; clone size: few; J gene: TRBJ2-7
CDR3 protein: CASSQGTGAYNEQFF; CDR3 DNA: TGTGCCAGCAGCCAAGGGACAGGGGCCTACAATGAGCAGTTCTTC; V gene: TRBV3-1/TRBV3-2; D gene: TRBD1; CDR3 length: 15; clone size: -; J gene: TRBJ2-1
CDR3 protein: CASSLSSGRVITNTGELFF; CDR3 DNA: TGCGCCAGCAGCTTGAGCAGCGGGAGGGTAATCACGAACACCGGGGAGCTGTTTTTT; V gene: TRBV5-1; D gene: TRBD2; CDR3 length: 19; clone size: few; J gene: TRBJ2-2